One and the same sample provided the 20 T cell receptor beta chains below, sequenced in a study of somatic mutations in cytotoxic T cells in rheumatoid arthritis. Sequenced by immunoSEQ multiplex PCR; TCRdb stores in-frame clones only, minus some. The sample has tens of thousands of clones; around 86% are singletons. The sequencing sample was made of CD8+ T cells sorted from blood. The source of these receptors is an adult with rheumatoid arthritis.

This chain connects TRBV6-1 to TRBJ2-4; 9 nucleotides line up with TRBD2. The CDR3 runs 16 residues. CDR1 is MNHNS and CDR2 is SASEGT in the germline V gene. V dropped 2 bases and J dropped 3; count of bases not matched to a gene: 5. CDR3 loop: CASSEILAGDKNIQYF. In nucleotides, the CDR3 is TGTGCCAGCAGTGAAATTTTAGCGGGGGACAAAAACATTCAGTACTTC.

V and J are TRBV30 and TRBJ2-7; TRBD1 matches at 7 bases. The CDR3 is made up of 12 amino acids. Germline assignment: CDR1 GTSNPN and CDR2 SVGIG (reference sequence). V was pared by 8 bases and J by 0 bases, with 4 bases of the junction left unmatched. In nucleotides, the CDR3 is TGTGCCCGCCGGGACAGCTCCTACGAGCAGTACTTC. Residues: CARRDSSYEQYF.

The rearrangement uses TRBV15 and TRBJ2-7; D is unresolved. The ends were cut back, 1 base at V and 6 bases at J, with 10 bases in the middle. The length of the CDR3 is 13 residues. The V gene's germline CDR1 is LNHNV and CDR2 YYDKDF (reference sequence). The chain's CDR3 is CATSRGTGSEQYF. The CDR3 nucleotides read TGTGCCACCAGCAGAGGCACCGGGTCCGAGCAGTACTTC.

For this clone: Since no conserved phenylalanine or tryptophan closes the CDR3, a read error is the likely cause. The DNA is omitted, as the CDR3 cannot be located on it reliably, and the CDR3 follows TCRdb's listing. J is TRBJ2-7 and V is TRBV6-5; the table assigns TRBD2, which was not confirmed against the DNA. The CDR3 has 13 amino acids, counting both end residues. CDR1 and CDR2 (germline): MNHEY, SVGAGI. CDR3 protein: CASNPRTSGRLSH.

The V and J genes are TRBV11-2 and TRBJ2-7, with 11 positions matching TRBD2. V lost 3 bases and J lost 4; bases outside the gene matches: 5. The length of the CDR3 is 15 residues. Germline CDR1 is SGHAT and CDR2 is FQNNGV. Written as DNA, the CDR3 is TGTGCCAGCAGCTTTGGACTAGCGGGCGGTTACGAGCAGTACTTC. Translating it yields CASSFGLAGGYEQYF.

CDR3 sequence (DNA): TGTGCCAGCAGCCGATTCACAGGAGACAATGAGCAGTTCTTC. Translation: CASSRFTGDNEQFF. The J gene is TRBJ2-1, the V gene TRBV7-6, with D perhaps matching TRBD1 (5 bases). This CDR3 has 14 amino acids. Per the germline V gene, CDR1 is SGHVS and CDR2 is FNYEAQ. Trimming stripped 5 bases from V and 5 bases from J, with 13 bases between.

The CDR3 DNA reads as TGTGCCAGCAGTCCGGGACAGACCTACGAGCAGTACTTC. This encodes CASSPGQTYEQYF. The rearrangement links TRBV6-5 to TRBJ2-7; 7 bases align to TRBD1. The junction had 3 bases not matched to a gene; V was cut back by 5 bases and J by 2 bases. The CDR3 length is 13 residues. Germline V gene sequence: CDR1 MNHEY, CDR2 SVGAGI.

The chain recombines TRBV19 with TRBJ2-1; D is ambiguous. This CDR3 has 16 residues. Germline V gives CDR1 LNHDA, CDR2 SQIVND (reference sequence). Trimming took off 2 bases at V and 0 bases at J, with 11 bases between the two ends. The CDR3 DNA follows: TGTGCCAGTAGTATAACATACCTGAGCTCCTACAATGAGCAGTTCTTC. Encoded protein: CASSITYLSSYNEQFF. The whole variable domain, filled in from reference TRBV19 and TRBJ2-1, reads DGGITQSPKYLFRKEGQNVTLSCEQNLNHDAMYWYRQDPGQGLRLIYYSQIVNDFQKGDIAEGYSVSREKKESFPLTVTSAQKNPTAFYLCASSITYLSSYNEQFFGPGTRLTVL.

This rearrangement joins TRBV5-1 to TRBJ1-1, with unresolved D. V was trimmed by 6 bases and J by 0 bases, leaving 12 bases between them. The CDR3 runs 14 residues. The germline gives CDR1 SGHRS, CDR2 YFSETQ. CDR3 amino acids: CASIEGGVNTEAFF. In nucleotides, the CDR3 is TGCGCCAGCATTGAGGGTGGAGTGAACACTGAAGCTTTCTTT.

CDR3 nucleotides: TGTGCCAGCAGCTTAGACTCCGCCGAGCAGTATTTT. Its protein is CASSLDSAEQYF. The rearrangement links TRBV13 to TRBJ2-3, with no clear D. Germline loops: CDR1 PRHDT, CDR2 FYEKMQ (reference sequence). The CDR3 is 12 residues long. V was pared by 1 base and J by 11 bases, with 10 bases between.

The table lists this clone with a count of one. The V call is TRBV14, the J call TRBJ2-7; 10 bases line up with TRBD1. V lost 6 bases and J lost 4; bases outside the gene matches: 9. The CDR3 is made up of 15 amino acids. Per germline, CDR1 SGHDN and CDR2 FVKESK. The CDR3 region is CASSKDRGRKYEQYF. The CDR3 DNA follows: TGTGCCAGCAGTAAAGACAGGGGGCGAAAGTACGAGCAGTACTTC.

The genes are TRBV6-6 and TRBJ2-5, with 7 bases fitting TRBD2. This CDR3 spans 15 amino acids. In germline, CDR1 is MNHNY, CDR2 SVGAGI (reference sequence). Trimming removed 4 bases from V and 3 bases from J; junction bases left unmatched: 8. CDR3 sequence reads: CASSSLGLAEETQYF. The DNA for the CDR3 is TGTGCCAGCAGTTCCCTCGGGCTAGCGGAAGAGACCCAGTACTTC.

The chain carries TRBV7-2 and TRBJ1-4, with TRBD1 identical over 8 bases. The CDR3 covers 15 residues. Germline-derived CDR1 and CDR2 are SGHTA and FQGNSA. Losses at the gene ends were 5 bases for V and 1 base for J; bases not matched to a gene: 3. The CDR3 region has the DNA TGTGCCAGCAGCCGAACAGGGGGAACTAATGAAAAACTGTTTTTT. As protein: CASSRTGGTNEKLFF.

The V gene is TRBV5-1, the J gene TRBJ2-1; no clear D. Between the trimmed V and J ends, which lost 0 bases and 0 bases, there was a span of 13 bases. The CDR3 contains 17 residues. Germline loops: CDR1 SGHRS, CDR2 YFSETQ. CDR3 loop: CASSLVLDRSSYNEQFF. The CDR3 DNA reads TGCGCCAGCAGCTTGGTCCTGGACCGGAGCTCCTACAATGAGCAGTTCTTC.

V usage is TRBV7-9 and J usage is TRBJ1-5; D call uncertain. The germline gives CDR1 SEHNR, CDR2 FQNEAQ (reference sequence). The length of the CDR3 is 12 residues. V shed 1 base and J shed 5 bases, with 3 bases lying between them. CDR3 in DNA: TGTGCCAGCAGCTTAGAATATCAGCCCCAGCATTTT. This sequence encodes CASSLEYQPQHF.

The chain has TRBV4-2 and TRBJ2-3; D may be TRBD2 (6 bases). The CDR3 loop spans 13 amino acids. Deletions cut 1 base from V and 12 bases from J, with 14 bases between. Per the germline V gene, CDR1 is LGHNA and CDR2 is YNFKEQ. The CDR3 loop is CASSQGGGADQYF. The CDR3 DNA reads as TGTGCCAGCAGCCAAGGTGGCGGGGCTGATCAGTATTTT.

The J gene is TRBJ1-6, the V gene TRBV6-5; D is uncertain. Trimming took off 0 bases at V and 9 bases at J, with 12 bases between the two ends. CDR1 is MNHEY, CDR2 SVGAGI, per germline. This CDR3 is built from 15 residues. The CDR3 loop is CASSYSAGVGSPLHF. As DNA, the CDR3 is TGTGCCAGCAGTTACTCGGCGGGAGTGGGTTCACCCCTCCACTTT.

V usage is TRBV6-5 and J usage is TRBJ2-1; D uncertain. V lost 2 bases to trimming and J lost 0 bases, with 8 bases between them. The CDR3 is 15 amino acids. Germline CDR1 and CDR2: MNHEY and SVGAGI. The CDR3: CASSYERNSYNEQFF. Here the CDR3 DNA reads TGTGCCAGCAGTTACGAGAGAAACTCCTACAATGAGCAGTTCTTC.

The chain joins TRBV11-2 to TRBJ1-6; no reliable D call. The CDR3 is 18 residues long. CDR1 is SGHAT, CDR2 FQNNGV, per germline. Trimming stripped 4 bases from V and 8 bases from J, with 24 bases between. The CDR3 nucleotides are TGTGCCAGCAGCTCCGGACGGCACCTGCCTGAATTTTATTCACCCCTCCACTTT. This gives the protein CASSSGRHLPEFYSPLHF.

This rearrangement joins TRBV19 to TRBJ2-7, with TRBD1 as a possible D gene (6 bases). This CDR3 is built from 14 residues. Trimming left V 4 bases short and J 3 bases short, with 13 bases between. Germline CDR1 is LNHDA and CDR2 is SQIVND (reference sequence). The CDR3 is CASSTRQDGYEQYF. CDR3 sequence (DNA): TGTGCCAGTAGTACCAGACAGGATGGCTACGAGCAGTACTTC.